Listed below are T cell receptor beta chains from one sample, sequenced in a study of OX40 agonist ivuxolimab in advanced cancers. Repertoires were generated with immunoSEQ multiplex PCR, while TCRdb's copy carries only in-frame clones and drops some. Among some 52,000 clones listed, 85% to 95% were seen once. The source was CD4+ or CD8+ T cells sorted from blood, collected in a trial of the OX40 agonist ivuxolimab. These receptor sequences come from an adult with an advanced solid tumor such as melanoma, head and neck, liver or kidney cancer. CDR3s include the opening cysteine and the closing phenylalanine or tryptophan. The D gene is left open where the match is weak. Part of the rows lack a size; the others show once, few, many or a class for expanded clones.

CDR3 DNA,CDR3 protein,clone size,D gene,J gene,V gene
TGTGCCAGCAGTCTCACCGGGGAGCTGTTTTTT,CASSLTGELFF,-,-,TRBJ2-2,TRBV6-5
TGCGCCAGCAGCCAAGGTCAAGCAGGGGGCTTTGAGCAGTTCTTC,CASSQGQAGGFEQFF,-,TRBD1,TRBJ2-1,TRBV4-1
TGTGCCAGCAGTTACGACAGGGGTGGCGATACGCAGTATTTT,CASSYDRGGDTQYF,-,TRBD1,TRBJ2-3,TRBV28
TGTGCCAGCAGCCTAGCGTCTGTCAGCTCCTACGAGCAGTACTTC,CASSLASVSSYEQYF,-,-,TRBJ2-7,TRBV7-8
TGCGCCAGCAGCTTGGTGCGGGTTGGCTCCTACGAGCAGTACTTC,CASSLVRVGSYEQYF,-,-,TRBJ2-7,TRBV5-1
TGCAGCGTTAGTCCGGGACAGGGTAGTTCCTACAATGAGCAGTTCTTC,CSVSPGQGSSYNEQFF,-,TRBD1,TRBJ2-1,TRBV29-1
TGTGCCAGCAGCAAATATAATGAAGCTTTCTTT,CASSKYNEAFF,few,-,TRBJ1-1,TRBV7-9
TGTGCCAGCAGTTCGGCTGGGGGCCGAGAGACCCAGTACTTC,CASSSAGGRETQYF,-,-,TRBJ2-5,TRBV28
TGTGCCAGCAGTTATGCTAGTACCGGTGACGAGCAGTACTTC,CASSYASTGDEQYF,-,-,TRBJ2-7,TRBV6-5
TGCGCCAGCAGCTTGGTTAGGAACACTGAAGCTTTCTTT,CASSLVRNTEAFF,once,-,TRBJ1-1,TRBV5-1
TGTGCCAGCAGCGATTTTAATGAAAAACTGTTTTTT,CASSDFNEKLFF,-,-,TRBJ1-4,TRBV11-2
TGTGCCAGCAGGCTGACTAGCCTTAGCTCCTACAATGAGCAGTTCTTC,CASRLTSLSSYNEQFF,-,TRBD2,TRBJ2-1,TRBV28
TGTGCCAGCTTCACAGGGGGCACCGGGGAGCTGTTTTTT,CASFTGGTGELFF,-,TRBD1,TRBJ2-2,TRBV19
TGTGCCAGCAGCTTGAGAGGGGGGGTCGGCGAGCAGTACTTC,CASSLRGGVGEQYF,-,-,TRBJ2-7,TRBV5-4
TGTGCCAGCAGCGGGGAGAGGGGCCCCTACGAGCAGTACTTC,CASSGERGPYEQYF,-,-,TRBJ2-7,TRBV2
TGTGCCAGCAGTTACGACATTCAGGACAGGGGCCGATATTTT,CASSYDIQDRGRYF,-,TRBD1,TRBJ1-3,TRBV6-5